This TCR beta chain was identified during a study of CD8 T cells in ankylosing spondylitis (dated by TCRdb to 2017 to 2019). Regarding the complete study: To find TCR variants linked to disease, the study profiled T cell receptor beta repertoires in ankylosing spondylitis patients and healthy donors. The full study cohort was made up of roughly 25 ankylosing spondylitis patients and about a hundred healthy donors. Peripheral blood was sampled, and synovial fluid was also collected from ankylosing spondylitis patients.

General conclusions and limits of the study: Significant enrichment of the disease-linked clones was reported in matched synovial fluid samples from ankylosing spondylitis patients. Some TCR beta motif variants had previously been reported in synovial fluid and blood of reactive arthritis patients, which suggested common disease-initiation mechanisms. Blood from ankylosing spondylitis patients appeared to be characterized by a TCR beta motif composed of roughly 8 highly homologous amino acid variants. The disease-linked clones showed a CD8+ phenotype and occurred at relatively low frequencies in peripheral blood.

The germline V gene (reference sequence) gives CDR1 as MNHEY and CDR2 as SMNVEV. The junction shows trimming of 5 bases on V and 4 bases on J, plus 11 bases between the germline ends. The CDR3 runs 14 residues from the cysteine to the phenylalanine. CDR3 DNA is the only sequence kept; it has 42 bases, read in frame from the first base. TCRdb shows the sequencer as Illumina HiSeq 2500. Quantitative 5'-RACE with molecular barcodes was the method used to prepare the TCR beta libraries. In the authors' own workflow: Disease-linked TCR variants were identified with a new computational method built on a probabilistic model of VDJ rearrangement. TCRdb reanalyzed the raw reads on its own, using fastp at Q25 for trimming and MiXCR for clone calling, and kept in-frame beta chains. Rows are unified per CDR3 protein, each entry keeping the most common DNA and genes. These V and J calls are TCRdb output, not the study's own analysis. For this sample the table gives about 220,000 distinct CDR3 sequences, of which 18% were detected only once. More than 40% of the sample goes to the ten largest clones.

A remark on this clonotype: The antigen this receptor binds is unknown. Base qualities are missing; no much larger clone stands one base away.

The clonotype originates from a male donor with ankylosing spondylitis. The sequence links TRBV27 to TRBJ1-4; no D gene is confidently identified. Input material: blood, either unsorted or a sorted T cell fraction (not recorded which). The base sequence is TGTGCCAGCAGTCCACAGTTTTATAATGAAAAACTGTTTTTT. It specifies CASSPQFYNEKLFF.